This is a list of T cell receptor beta chains from one sample in a study of T cells in Graves' hyperthyroidism and ophthalmopathy. TCRdb re-called the multiplex PCR reads through MiXCR, storing one row per CDR3 protein. The sample has about 420,000 distinct CDR3 sequences; roughly an eighth are singletons. Sequencing was performed on blood. The source of these receptors is a woman aged 18-29 years with Graves' hyperthyroidism. CDR3s include the opening cysteine and the closing phenylalanine or tryptophan. The D gene is left open where the match is weak. Not all rows give a size; the values are once, few, many and, for expanded clones, a class.

v_call: TRBV5-1
j_call: TRBJ2-7
clone_size: many
d_call: .
cdr3_nt: TGCGCCAGCAGCCCGGGACCGAGAACATCCTACGAGCAGTACTTC
cdr3_aa: CASSPGPRTSYEQYF

v_call: TRBV5-6
j_call: TRBJ2-7
clone_size: .
d_call: .
cdr3_nt: TGTGCCAGCAGCTTGAGTGAACAGGGAGGGTCCTTATGGTACGAGCAGTACTTC
cdr3_aa: CASSLSEQGGSLWYEQYF

v_call: TRBV27
j_call: TRBJ2-6
clone_size: many
d_call: .
cdr3_nt: TGTGCCAGCACCATGGGGGAAGCTGGGGCCAACGTCCTGACTTTC
cdr3_aa: CASTMGEAGANVLTF

v_call: TRBV28
j_call: TRBJ1-2
clone_size: few
d_call: .
cdr3_nt: TGTGCCAGCAGTTCGACGGCTGCTGGCTATGGCTACACCTTC
cdr3_aa: CASSSTAAGYGYTF

v_call: TRBV3-1
j_call: TRBJ2-1
clone_size: many
d_call: .
cdr3_nt: TGTGCCAGCAGCCAGCAGGGACCAAGCTCCTACAATGAGCAGTTCTTC
cdr3_aa: CASSQQGPSSYNEQFF

v_call: TRBV3-1
j_call: TRBJ2-3
clone_size: .
d_call: TRBD2
cdr3_nt: TGTGCCAGCAGCCCAAGAGGTAGCGGGATCAGGAGGGTAGGAACAGATACGCAGTATTTT
cdr3_aa: CASSPRGSGIRRVGTDTQYF

v_call: TRBV27
j_call: TRBJ2-6
clone_size: few
d_call: .
cdr3_nt: TGTGCCAGCAGTTTGATGCCGACAGGATCCAATGCCAACGTCCTGACTTTC
cdr3_aa: CASSLMPTGSNANVLTF

v_call: TRBV20-1
j_call: TRBJ1-1
clone_size: many
d_call: .
cdr3_nt: TGCAGTGCTAGAGCCCCGACGAACACTGAAGCTTTCTTT
cdr3_aa: CSARAPTNTEAFF

v_call: TRBV7-2
j_call: TRBJ2-7
clone_size: many
d_call: TRBD2
cdr3_nt: TGTGCCAGCACACCGACTAGCGGAGTGGGCTGGGGATACGAGCAGTACTTC
cdr3_aa: CASTPTSGVGWGYEQYF

v_call: TRBV3-1
j_call: TRBJ2-5
clone_size: many
d_call: .
cdr3_nt: TGTGCCAGCAGCCAATCAGGGTTGGAGACCCAGTACTTC
cdr3_aa: CASSQSGLETQYF

v_call: TRBV20-1
j_call: TRBJ2-1
clone_size: many
d_call: .
cdr3_nt: TGCAGTGCTAGAGACCCCCTGTCTGAGCAGTTCTTC
cdr3_aa: CSARDPLSEQFF

v_call: TRBV27
j_call: TRBJ1-1
clone_size: many
d_call: .
cdr3_nt: TGTGCCAGCAGTTTTGGGCAGTACACTGAAGCTTTCTTT
cdr3_aa: CASSFGQYTEAFF

v_call: TRBV20-1
j_call: TRBJ2-4
clone_size: many
d_call: .
cdr3_nt: TGCAGTGCTAGGGACAGCGGGGCTACCAAAAACATTCAGTACTTC
cdr3_aa: CSARDSGATKNIQYF

v_call: TRBV4-3
j_call: TRBJ1-5
clone_size: few
d_call: .
cdr3_nt: TGCGCCAGCAGCCAAGATCAGGGTAGCAATCAGCCCCAGCATTTT
cdr3_aa: CASSQDQGSNQPQHF

v_call: TRBV20-1
j_call: TRBJ2-1
clone_size: .
d_call: TRBD2
cdr3_nt: TGCAGTGCTAGGGGAATGGGACTAGCACTAAATGAGCAGTTCTTC
cdr3_aa: CSARGMGLALNEQFF

v_call: TRBV30
j_call: TRBJ2-5
clone_size: .
d_call: TRBD1
cdr3_nt: TGTGCCTGGAGGGGACAGGGGGGTTCGGCCCAGTACTTC
cdr3_aa: CAWRGQGGSAQYF

v_call: TRBV6-2/TRBV6-3
j_call: TRBJ1-1
clone_size: .
d_call: .
cdr3_nt: TGTGCCAGCAGTTCAGAGGACAGACCCAACACTGAAGCTTTCTTT
cdr3_aa: CASSSEDRPNTEAFF

v_call: TRBV7-2
j_call: TRBJ1-2
clone_size: many
d_call: TRBD1
cdr3_nt: TGTGCCAGCAGCTTATCAGGGGGGGCCGGCTATGGCTACACCTTC
cdr3_aa: CASSLSGGAGYGYTF

v_call: TRBV5-8
j_call: TRBJ2-7
clone_size: few
d_call: TRBD2
cdr3_nt: TGTGCCAGCAGCTTGGATATTAGCGGGAGGGCCGCAAGGATGTACAATGAGCAGTACTTC
cdr3_aa: CASSLDISGRAARMYNEQYF

v_call: TRBV12-3/TRBV12-4
j_call: TRBJ1-5
clone_size: few
d_call: TRBD1
cdr3_nt: TGTGCCAGCAGGCGGACAGGGATCAATCAGCCCCAGCATTTT
cdr3_aa: CASRRTGINQPQHF

v_call: TRBV7-6
j_call: TRBJ2-1
clone_size: many
d_call: TRBD1
cdr3_nt: TGTGCCAGCAGCTCTCTACAGGGACAGAGAAATGAGCAGTTCTTC
cdr3_aa: CASSSLQGQRNEQFF

v_call: TRBV6-6
j_call: TRBJ2-7
clone_size: .
d_call: .
cdr3_nt: TGTGCCAGCGGACTCGAGTACGAGCAGTACTTC
cdr3_aa: CASGLEYEQYF